Each of the 8 T cell receptor beta chains below was sequenced from the same sample in a study of Graves' ophthalmopathy and Graves' hyperthyroidism. CDR3 regions of TCR beta were amplified from RNA transcripts. The library came from an HTBI-primed first-round RT-PCR and a second-round multiplex PCR. Each CDR3 protein is one row after TCRdb ran MiXCR on the multiplex PCR reads. The sample holds about 370,000 distinct CDR3 sequences, roughly 15% seen once. Sequenced input: peripheral blood. The receptors shown here come from an adult woman with stable Graves' hyperthyroidism.

This chain connects TRBV12-3 or TRBV12-4 to TRBJ1-1; TRBD1 is a possible D gene (5 bases). The CDR3 sequence is 16 residues long. V lost 3 bases and J lost 4, with 18 bases in between. The CDR3, as DNA: TGTGCCAGCAGTTTGAGTCCTCGTGGGGGAGGCACTGAAGCTTTCTTT. Its translation is CASSLSPRGGGTEAFF.

This clonotype was observed many times. The V and J genes are TRBV6-5 and TRBJ2-5; D is undetermined. This CDR3 has 15 amino acids. Trimming removed 0 bases from V and 5 bases from J, with 13 bases in between. Germline V gene lookup returns CDR1 MNHEY and CDR2 SVGAGI. CDR3 nucleotide sequence: TGTGCCAGCAGTTACTCTGGCAGAGTGGGGGAGACCCAGTACTTC. It yields the protein CASSYSGRVGETQYF.

This clonotype was found many times. The V call is TRBV7-2, the J call TRBJ2-5; D perhaps matches TRBD1 (6 bases). The CDR3 contains 14 residues. Between the trimmed V and J ends, which lost 2 bases and 2 bases, there was a span of 9 bases. CDR1 and CDR2 (germline): SGHTA, FQGNSA. The CDR3 is CASSLPDRQETQYF. As DNA, the CDR3 is TGTGCCAGCAGCTTACCGGACAGACAAGAGACCCAGTACTTC.

This clonotype has ten or more counts. The chain employs TRBV6-1 and TRBJ1-2, with unresolved D. Trimming shortened V by 3 bases and J by 4 bases, and 6 bases separated the two germline ends. The CDR3 is 12 residues long. In germline, CDR1 is MNHNS, CDR2 SASEGT. The CDR3 coding sequence is TGTGCCAGCAGTGACGGACTCTATGGCTACACCTTC. It yields the protein CASSDGLYGYTF.

This clonotype was recorded many times. V gene TRBV6-2 or TRBV6-3 combines with J gene TRBJ2-7; maybe TRBD1 (5 bases). Germline loops: CDR1 MNHEY, CDR2 SVGEGT. The CDR3 is 16 residues long. The V end lost 0 bases, the J end lost 2 bases, and 14 bases lay between the germline ends. DNA for the CDR3: TGTGCCAGCAGTTACTCGGCCCACAGGCCTACCTACGAGCAGTACTTC. This codes for CASSYSAHRPTYEQYF.

In this sample, this clonotype turned up many times. The rearrangement links TRBV6-2 or TRBV6-3 to TRBJ1-1; D is undetermined. Deletions cut 6 bases from V and 4 bases from J, with 24 bases between. CDR1 and CDR2 from the germline V gene are MNHEY and SVGEGT. There are 17 residues in the CDR3. The CDR3 DNA follows: TGTGCCAGCAGCACAGACCTTAGGACGTCCCCGGGCACTGAAGCTTTCTTT. It translates to CASSTDLRTSPGTEAFF.

The chain combines TRBV20-1 with TRBJ2-7, with D unresolved. Germline assignment: CDR1 DFQATT and CDR2 SNEGSKA (reference sequence). The V gene lost 0 bases and the J gene lost 0 bases, with 9 bases spanning the gap. The CDR3 runs 14 residues. DNA of the CDR3: TGCAGTGCTAGAGAACAAACTAACTCCTACGAGCAGTACTTC. Its translation is CSAREQTNSYEQYF.

This clonotype was detected ten times or more. This chain links TRBV6-1 with TRBJ1-5; no clear D gene. CDR1 is MNHNS and CDR2 is SASEGT in the germline V gene. This CDR3 comprises 16 residues. Trimming took off 6 bases at V and 4 bases at J, with 19 bases between the two ends. CDR3 DNA sequence: TGTGCCAGCAGGGAATCAGCCCGGGGATTGAATCAGCCCCAGCATTTT. Its protein is CASRESARGLNQPQHF.